This T cell receptor beta chain was identified during a study of T-cell memory formation after mild COVID-19. Study conclusions and caveats: Still unconfirmed is whether the second-wave clones peaking on day 37 recognized SARS-CoV-2.

The germline V and J ends were trimmed by 5 bases and 2 bases, with 5 bases remaining between them. CDR3 size: 12 residues. Germline values: CDR1 SGHTA, CDR2 FQGNSA. On this clonotype itself: Its antigen is not identified.

One entry per CDR3 protein, called by TCRdb with MiXCR from the 5' RACE reads. Of about 610,000 distinct CDR3 sequences listed, approximately 15% are singletons. The source of this sequence is an adult woman who had mild COVID-19 (a few samples of this study predate the infection). Cell type and time point are not known. This chain connects TRBV7-2 to TRBJ2-3; D is ambiguous. The sequenced sample consisted of PBMCs or a T cell subset sorted from them (not recorded which). The chain's CDR3 is CASSKATDTQYF. CDR3 in DNA: TGTGCCAGCAGCAAAGCCACAGATACGCAGTATTTT. The full variable domain, rest sourced from reference TRBV7-2 and TRBJ2-3, is GAGVSQSPSNKVTEKGKDVELRCDPISGHTALYWYRQSLGQGLEFLIYFQGNSAPDKSGLPSDRFSAERTGGSVSTLTIQRTQQEDSAVYLCASSKATDTQYFGPGTRLTVL.